These T cell receptor beta chains were read from a single sample in a study of T cells in Graves' hyperthyroidism and ophthalmopathy. Using its own MiXCR run on the multiplex PCR reads, TCRdb lists one record per CDR3 protein. The sample comprises about 380,000 distinct CDR3 sequences, 18% of which are singletons, and over 35% rests with the top ten. The source material was blood. The receptors shown here come from a young man with Graves' ophthalmopathy. Both conserved end residues are part of each CDR3.

V gene	J gene	CDR3 protein
TRBV2	TRBJ1-2	CASRVLVGYGYTF
TRBV6-1	TRBJ1-1	CASSRQAGNTEAFF
TRBV7-6	TRBJ1-1	CASSKRAGQGYDTEAFF
TRBV27	TRBJ1-6	CASRPGRNNSPLHF
TRBV6-1	TRBJ1-1	CASSPSDRVWFPEAFF
TRBV12-3/TRBV12-4	TRBJ1-3	CASSLSVSTRGNTIYF
TRBV4-1	TRBJ2-1	CASSRGTSGGRYNEQFF
TRBV6-1	TRBJ1-5	CASRGSNQPQHF
TRBV7-2	TRBJ2-7	CASSIKTSRTAYEQYF
TRBV7-6	TRBJ2-5	CASSFGGQAETQYF
TRBV7-3	TRBJ1-2	CASSLDLNGHGYTF
TRBV27	TRBJ2-3	CASSFPAVGDTQYF
TRBV4-1	TRBJ1-1	CASSQDQTVGNTEAFF
TRBV29-1	TRBJ2-7	CSVGRDPYEQYF
TRBV7-2	TRBJ2-3	CASSSTTPGLAGLLDTQYF